This TCR beta chain stems from a study of blood T cell repertoires in COVID-19. Across the study: Sites across the United States, Italy and Spain contributed samples from acute and convalescent COVID-19. T cells, B-cell-depleted T cells, or PBMCs supplied cDNA or gDNA.

Repertoires were generated with immunoSEQ multiplex PCR, while TCRdb's copy carries only in-frame clones and drops some. Of 45,000 to 65,000 clones in the sample, roughly 91% were seen once. The CDR3 extends over 13 amino acids. Germline V gives CDR1 SEHNR, CDR2 FQNEAQ (reference sequence). V dropped 10 bases and J dropped 2; count of bases not matched to a gene: 8. The chain combines TRBV7-9 with TRBJ2-7, with TRBD1 matching 7 bases. This clonotype was sampled from a man at least 80 years old with active or convalescent COVID-19. Sequences were obtained from peripheral blood. CDR3 sequence (DNA): TGTGCCATACCTAGGGGGCCTCCCTACGAGCAGTACTTC. It specifies CAIPRGPPYEQYF.